These 10 T cell receptor beta chains were all obtained from the same sample, sequenced in a study of CD8 T cells in Susac syndrome. The RNA input was roughly 0.45 to 1 ug, and it was reverse transcribed with random hexamers. TCRdb fed the immunoSEQ multiplex PCR reads into MiXCR, producing one record per CDR3 protein. This sample has under 200,000 distinct CDR3 sequences; just over 90% occur once, and the top ten carry roughly 0.08%. The sequenced sample consisted of CD4+ T cells from PBMCs. Receptors were obtained from a human donor in good health.

This clonotype was recorded once. V is TRBV5-1 and J is TRBJ2-1; D is ambiguous. From germline, CDR1 is SGHRS and CDR2 YFSETQ. This CDR3 region has 14 residues. Trimming shortened V by 0 bases and J by 6 bases, and 10 bases separated the two germline ends. CDR3 sequence: CASSLGPGSNEQFF. The CDR3 coding sequence is TGCGCCAGCAGCTTGGGTCCCGGGTCCAATGAGCAGTTCTTC.

V gene TRBV6-2 or TRBV6-3 combines with J gene TRBJ2-2; either TRBD1 or TRBD2 may fit D (5 bases each). V lost 0 bases and J lost 4, with 9 bases in between. The germline CDR1 and CDR2 sequences are MNHEY and SVGEGT. The CDR3 sequence is 15 residues long. CDR3 nucleotide sequence: TGTGCCAGCAGTTACTCGGGACCACTCACCGGGGAGCTGTTTTTT. Translation: CASSYSGPLTGELFF.

V usage is TRBV28 and J usage is TRBJ2-4; D perhaps matches TRBD1 (6 bases). Trimming removed 2 bases from V and 2 bases from J, with 10 bases in between. The CDR3 has 15 amino acids. The germline CDR1 and CDR2 sequences are MDHEN and SYDVKM. For the CDR3, the DNA is TGTGCCAGCAGTTTACCAGGGGATTCCAAAAACATTCAGTACTTC. It codes for CASSLPGDSKNIQYF. Supplemented by reference TRBV28 and TRBJ2-4, the full variable domain reads DVKVTQSSRYLVKRTGEKVFLECVQDMDHENMFWYRQDPGLGLRLIYFSYDVKMKEKGDIPEGYSVSREKKERFSLILESASTNQTSMYLCASSLPGDSKNIQYFGAGTRLSVL.

This chain joins TRBV3-1 and TRBJ2-1; 7 bases are a match to TRBD2. V trimming: 1 base; J trimming: 12 bases; junction bases outside the gene matches: 12. Germline V gives CDR1 LGHDT, CDR2 YNNKEL (reference sequence). The length of the CDR3 is 15 residues. CDR3 residues: CASSQVVSGGDGQFF. The CDR3 DNA follows: TGTGCCAGCAGCCAAGTCGTTTCGGGAGGAGATGGGCAGTTCTTC.

This clonotype was seen only a few times. The gene calls are TRBV6-1 and TRBJ1-1, with 7 positions matching TRBD1. V gave up 2 bases and J gave up 4 bases; unmatched junction bases: 1. There are 13 residues in the CDR3. In germline, CDR1 is MNHNS, CDR2 SASEGT. The CDR3 DNA reads as TGTGCCAGCAGTGAACAGGGGGGCACTGAAGCTTTCTTT. Translating it yields CASSEQGGTEAFF.

The gene calls are TRBV10-3 and TRBJ2-3; tentatively, D is TRBD1 (6 bases). From germline, CDR1 is ENHRY and CDR2 SYGVKD. The CDR3 spans 13 residues. V was shortened by 11 bases and J by 4 bases, with 16 bases between the two germline ends. The CDR3 reads CASSRGLADTQYF. The CDR3 region has the DNA TGTGCCTCCTCCAGGGGTCTAGCAGATACGCAGTATTTT.

Comment on this clonotype: One end of the junction does not line up with germline, which may come from a read error. The chain couples TRBV7-6 to TRBJ2-7, with D maybe TRBD2 (6 bases). From germline, CDR1 is SGHVS and CDR2 FNYEAQ. The length of the CDR3 is 13 residues. The CDR3: CASSLGLSHEQYF. In DNA, the CDR3 is TGTGCCAGCAGCCTGGGACTCTCCCACGAGCAGTACTTC.

The V gene is TRBV10-3, the J gene TRBJ2-3, with TRBD2 matching over 8 bases. Germline CDR1 and CDR2: ENHRY and SYGVKD. The CDR3 is 14 residues long. The junction had 6 bases not matched to a gene; V was cut back by 7 bases and J by 3 bases. The CDR3 reads CAITRGGPTDTQYF. The CDR3 DNA follows: TGTGCCATCACTCGGGGGGGTCCTACAGATACGCAGTATTTT.

The rearrangement joins TRBV30 to TRBJ2-1; D is unclear. This CDR3 has 11 residues. Between the trimmed V and J ends, which lost 2 bases and 10 bases, there was a span of 9 bases. The germline V gene has CDR1 GTSNPN and CDR2 SVGIG (reference sequence). The CDR3 loop reads CAWSFGREQFF. The CDR3 DNA sequence: TGTGCCTGGAGTTTTGGTCGGGAGCAGTTCTTC.

The V call is TRBV6-5, the J call TRBJ1-3, with D uncertain. Germline CDR1 MNHEY, CDR2 SVGAGI. Trimming shortened V by 2 bases and J by 0 bases, and 11 bases separated the two germline ends. This CDR3 is built from 16 residues. CDR3 sequence reads: CASSYRAGSSGNTIYF. DNA of the CDR3: TGTGCCAGCAGTTACAGGGCAGGCTCCTCTGGAAACACCATATATTTT.